This TCR beta chain was sequenced for a study of beta chain features in type 1 diabetes. Study-level findings and limits: Across all four CD4+ subsets, people with type 1 diabetes showed modestly shorter TCRB CDR3s.

V lost 6 bases and J lost 5; bases outside the gene matches: 8. The CDR3 is 16 residues long. Per germline, CDR1 SNHLY and CDR2 FYNNEI. The isolated RNA, all of it, was reverse transcribed, so expressed TCRB transcripts were what got sequenced. TCRdb keeps only in-frame clones here, not all; method: immunoSEQ multiplex PCR. This table has about 340,000 clones, roughly 14% appearing once. Naive, central memory, regulatory and stem cell-like memory cells within the CD4+ compartment were sorted using CD45RO/CCR7/CD25/CD127/CD95/CD27. With regard to this clone: What it recognizes is unknown.

The chain recombines TRBV2 with TRBJ2-5, with TRBD2 identical over 14 bases. The specimen was naive CD4+ T cells from blood. The sequence came from a woman under 30 with type 1 diabetes. CDR3 region: CASRGTSGRDWETQYF. CDR3 coding DNA: TGTGCCAGCAGGGGGACTAGCGGGAGAGATTGGGAGACCCAGTACTTC.